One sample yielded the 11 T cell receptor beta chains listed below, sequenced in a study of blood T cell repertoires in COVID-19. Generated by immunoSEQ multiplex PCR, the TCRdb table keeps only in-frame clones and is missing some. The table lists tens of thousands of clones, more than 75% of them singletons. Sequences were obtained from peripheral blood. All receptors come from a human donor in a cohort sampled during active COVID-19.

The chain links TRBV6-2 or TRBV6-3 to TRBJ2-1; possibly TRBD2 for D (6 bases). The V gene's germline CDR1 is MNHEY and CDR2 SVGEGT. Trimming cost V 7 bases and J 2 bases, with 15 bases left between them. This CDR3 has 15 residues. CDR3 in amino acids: CASTPTRRAYNEQFF. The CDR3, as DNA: TGTGCCAGCACCCCGACTAGGAGAGCCTACAATGAGCAGTTCTTC.

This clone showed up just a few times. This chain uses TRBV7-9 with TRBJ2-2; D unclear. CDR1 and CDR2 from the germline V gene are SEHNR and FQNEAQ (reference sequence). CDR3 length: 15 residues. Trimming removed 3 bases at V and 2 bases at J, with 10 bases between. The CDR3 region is CASSFVQLNTGELFF. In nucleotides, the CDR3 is TGTGCCAGCAGCTTTGTACAGCTAAACACCGGGGAGCTGTTTTTT.

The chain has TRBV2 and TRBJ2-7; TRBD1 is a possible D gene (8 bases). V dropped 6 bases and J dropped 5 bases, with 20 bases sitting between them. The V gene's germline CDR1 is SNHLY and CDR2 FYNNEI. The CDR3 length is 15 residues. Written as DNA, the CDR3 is TGTGCCAGCAGAAAAGCCGACAGGGGAGGGGACGAGCAGTACTTC. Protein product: CASRKADRGGDEQYF.

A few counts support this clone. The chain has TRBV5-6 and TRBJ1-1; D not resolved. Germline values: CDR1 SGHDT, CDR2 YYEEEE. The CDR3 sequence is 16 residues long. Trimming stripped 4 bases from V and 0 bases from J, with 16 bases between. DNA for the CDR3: TGTGCCAGCAGCCCCTACTGGGTGACTGTGAACACTGAAGCTTTCTTT. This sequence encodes CASSPYWVTVNTEAFF.

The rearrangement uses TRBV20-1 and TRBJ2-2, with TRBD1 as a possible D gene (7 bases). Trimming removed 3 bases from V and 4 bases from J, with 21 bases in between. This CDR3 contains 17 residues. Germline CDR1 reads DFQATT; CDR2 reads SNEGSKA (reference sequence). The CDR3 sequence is CSASNLRPGGITGELFF. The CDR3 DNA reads TGCAGTGCTAGTAATTTACGGCCAGGGGGGATCACCGGGGAGCTGTTTTTT.

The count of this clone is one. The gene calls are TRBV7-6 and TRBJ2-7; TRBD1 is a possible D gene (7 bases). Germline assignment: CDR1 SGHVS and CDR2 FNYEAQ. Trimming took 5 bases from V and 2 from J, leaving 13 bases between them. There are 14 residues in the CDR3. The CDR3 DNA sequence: TGTGCCAGCAGCCGCGCGGGACAGCCCTACGAGCAGTACTTC. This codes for CASSRAGQPYEQYF.

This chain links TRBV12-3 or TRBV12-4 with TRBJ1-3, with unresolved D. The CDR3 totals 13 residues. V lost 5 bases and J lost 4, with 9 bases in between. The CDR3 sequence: CASSPGVGNTIYF. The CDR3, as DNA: TGTGCCAGCAGTCCGGGAGTGGGAAACACCATATATTTT.

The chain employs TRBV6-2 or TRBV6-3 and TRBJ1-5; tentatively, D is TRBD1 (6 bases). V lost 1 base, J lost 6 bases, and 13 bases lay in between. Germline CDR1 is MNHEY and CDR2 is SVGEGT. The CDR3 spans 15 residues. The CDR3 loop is CASSYLTTGFQPQHF. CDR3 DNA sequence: TGTGCCAGCAGTTACTTAACTACAGGGTTTCAGCCCCAGCATTTT.

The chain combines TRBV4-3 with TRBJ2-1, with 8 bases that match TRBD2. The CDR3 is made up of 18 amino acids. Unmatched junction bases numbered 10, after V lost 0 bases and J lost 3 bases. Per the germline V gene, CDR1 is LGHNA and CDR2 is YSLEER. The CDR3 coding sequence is TGCGCCAGCAGCCAAGATCGGCGCGGGGGGAATAGCTACAATGAGCAGTTCTTC. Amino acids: CASSQDRRGGNSYNEQFF.

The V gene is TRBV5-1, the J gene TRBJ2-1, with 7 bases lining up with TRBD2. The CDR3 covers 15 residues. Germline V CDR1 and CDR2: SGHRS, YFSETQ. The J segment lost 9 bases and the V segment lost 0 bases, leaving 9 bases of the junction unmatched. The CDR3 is CASSLGFGTNVEQFF. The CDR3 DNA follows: TGCGCCAGCAGCTTGGGTTTTGGGACTAATGTTGAGCAGTTCTTC. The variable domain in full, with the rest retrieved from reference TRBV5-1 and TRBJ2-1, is KAGVTQTPRYLIKTRGQQVTLSCSPISGHRSVSWYQQTPGQGLQFLFEYFSETQRNKGNFPGRFSGRQFSNSRSEMNVSTLELGDSALYLCASSLGFGTNVEQFFGPGTRLTVL.

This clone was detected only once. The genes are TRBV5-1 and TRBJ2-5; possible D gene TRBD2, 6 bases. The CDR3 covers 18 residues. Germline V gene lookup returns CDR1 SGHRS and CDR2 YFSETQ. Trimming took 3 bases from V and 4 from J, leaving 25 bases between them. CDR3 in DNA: TGCGCCAGCAGCTATGGGATGGGAGGAGGAGGGGCACGAGAGACCCAGTACTTC. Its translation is CASSYGMGGGGARETQYF.